The 4 T cell receptor beta chains in this list originate from one sample, sequenced in a study of blood T cell repertoires in COVID-19. Method: immunoSEQ multiplex PCR; TCRdb's copy keeps in-frame clones and lacks some. Of 300,000 or so clones listed, around 87% are singletons. Sequencing input: peripheral blood. These receptors originate from a woman between 35 and 50 years old who had recovered from COVID-19.

This clone is a singleton in its sample. The rearrangement uses TRBV6-1 and TRBJ2-3, with 7 bases that match TRBD1. J lost 0 bases, V lost 2 bases, and 5 bases had no gene match. This CDR3 comprises 16 residues. Germline CDR1 and CDR2: MNHNS and SASEGT. This CDR3 reads CASSEFGTASTDTQYF. The CDR3 nucleotides are TGTGCCAGCAGTGAATTTGGGACAGCTAGCACAGATACGCAGTATTTT.

The V and J genes are TRBV19 and TRBJ1-1; D not certain. The CDR3 has 16 amino acids. Germline lookup yields CDR1 LNHDA and CDR2 SQIVND (reference sequence). Trimming took 3 bases from V and 0 from J, leaving 14 bases between them. The CDR3, as DNA: TGTGCCAGTAGTATCTACAGCACACTGATGAACACTGAAGCTTTCTTT. It codes for CASSIYSTLMNTEAFF.

The CDR3 reads CASSLEPSGANTGELFF. The CDR3 nucleotides read TGTGCCAGCAGCTTGGAACCTAGCGGGGCGAACACCGGGGAGCTGTTTTTT. The gene calls are TRBV5-4 and TRBJ2-2; 9 bases agree with TRBD2. This CDR3 has 17 amino acids. V gave up 0 bases and J gave up 0 bases; unmatched junction bases: 3. Germline loops: CDR1 SGHNT, CDR2 YYREEE (reference sequence).

This rearrangement joins TRBV29-1 to TRBJ2-7, with D tentatively TRBD1 (6 bases). CDR1 is SQVTM and CDR2 is ANQGSEA in the germline V gene. This CDR3 is 13 amino acids long. Trimming cost V 3 bases and J 1 base, with 10 bases left between them. CDR3 residues: CSVEVGQSYEQYF. The CDR3 DNA follows: TGCAGCGTTGAGGTAGGACAGTCCTACGAGCAGTACTTC.